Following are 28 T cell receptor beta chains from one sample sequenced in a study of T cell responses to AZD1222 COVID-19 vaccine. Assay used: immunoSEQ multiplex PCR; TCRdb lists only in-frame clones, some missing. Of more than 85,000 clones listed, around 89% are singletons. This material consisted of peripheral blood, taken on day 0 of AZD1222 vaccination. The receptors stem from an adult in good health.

CDR3 residues: CASSPRVGSTDTQYF. CDR3 nucleotides: TGTGCCAGCAGCCCACGGGTCGGGAGCACAGATACGCAGTATTTT. The chain combines TRBV7-2 with TRBJ2-3; no clear D gene. With 5 bases removed from V and 0 bases from J, the gap between germline ends came to 12 bases. Germline V gene data show CDR1 as SGHTA and CDR2 as FQGNSA. The length of the CDR3 is 15 residues.

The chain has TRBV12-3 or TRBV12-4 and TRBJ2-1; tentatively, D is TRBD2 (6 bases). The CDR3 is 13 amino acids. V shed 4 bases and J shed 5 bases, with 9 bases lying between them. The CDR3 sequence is CASSYGSHNEQFF. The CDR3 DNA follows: TGTGCCAGCAGTTACGGGAGCCACAATGAGCAGTTCTTC.

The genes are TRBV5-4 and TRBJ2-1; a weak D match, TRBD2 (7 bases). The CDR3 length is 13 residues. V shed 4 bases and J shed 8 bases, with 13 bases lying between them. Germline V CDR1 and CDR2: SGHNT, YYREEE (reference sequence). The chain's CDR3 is CASSPGGPDEQFF. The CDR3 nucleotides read TGTGCCAGCAGCCCCGGGGGGCCTGATGAGCAGTTCTTC.

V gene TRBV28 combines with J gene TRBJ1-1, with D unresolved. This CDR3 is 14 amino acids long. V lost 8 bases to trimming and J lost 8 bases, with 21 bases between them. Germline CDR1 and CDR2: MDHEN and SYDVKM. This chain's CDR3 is CASASPGPAREAFF. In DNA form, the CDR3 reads TGTGCCAGCGCCAGCCCCGGGCCAGCCCGAGAAGCTTTCTTT.

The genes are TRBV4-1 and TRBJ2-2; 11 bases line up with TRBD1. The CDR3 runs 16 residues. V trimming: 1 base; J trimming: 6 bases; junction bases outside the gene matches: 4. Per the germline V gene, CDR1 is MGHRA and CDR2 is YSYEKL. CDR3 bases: TGCGCCAGCAGCCAAGGTTCGGGACAGGGGGCCGGGGAGCTGTTTTTT. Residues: CASSQGSGQGAGELFF.

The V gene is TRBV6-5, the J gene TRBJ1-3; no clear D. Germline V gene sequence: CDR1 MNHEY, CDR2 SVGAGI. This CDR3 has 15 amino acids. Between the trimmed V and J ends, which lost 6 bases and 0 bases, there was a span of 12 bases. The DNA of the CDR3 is TGTGCCAGCAGAGAGACGGATGACTCTGGAAACACCATATATTTT. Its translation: CASRETDDSGNTIYF.

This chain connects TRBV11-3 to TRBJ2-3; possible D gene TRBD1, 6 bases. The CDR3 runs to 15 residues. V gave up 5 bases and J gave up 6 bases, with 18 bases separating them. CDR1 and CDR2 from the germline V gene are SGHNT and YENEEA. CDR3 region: CASSVTGSGSDTQYF. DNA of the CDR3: TGTGCCAGCAGCGTCACAGGGAGTGGTTCTGATACGCAGTATTTT.

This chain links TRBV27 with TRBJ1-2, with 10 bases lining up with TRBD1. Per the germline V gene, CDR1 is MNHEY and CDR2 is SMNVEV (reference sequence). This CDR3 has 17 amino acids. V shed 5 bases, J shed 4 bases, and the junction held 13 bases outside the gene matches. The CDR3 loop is CASSLTWGQGSRYGYTF. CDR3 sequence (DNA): TGTGCCAGCAGTCTCACTTGGGGACAGGGGAGTCGCTATGGCTACACCTTC.

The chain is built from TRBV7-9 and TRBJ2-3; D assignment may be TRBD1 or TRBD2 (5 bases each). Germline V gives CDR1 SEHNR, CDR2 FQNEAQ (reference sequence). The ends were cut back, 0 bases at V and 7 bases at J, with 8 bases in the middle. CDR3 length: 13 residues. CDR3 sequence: CASSLAGVYTQYF. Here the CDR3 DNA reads TGTGCCAGCAGCTTAGCGGGGGTATATACGCAGTATTTT.

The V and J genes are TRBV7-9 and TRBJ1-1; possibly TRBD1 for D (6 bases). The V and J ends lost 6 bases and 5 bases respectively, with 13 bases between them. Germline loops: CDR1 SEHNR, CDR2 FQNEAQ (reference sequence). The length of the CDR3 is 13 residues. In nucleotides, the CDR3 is TGTGCCAGCAGATTTGACAGGTCTACTGAAGCTTTCTTT. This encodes CASRFDRSTEAFF.

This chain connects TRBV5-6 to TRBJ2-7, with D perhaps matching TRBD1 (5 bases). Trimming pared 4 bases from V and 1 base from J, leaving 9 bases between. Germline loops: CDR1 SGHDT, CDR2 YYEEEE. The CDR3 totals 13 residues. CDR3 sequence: CASSGAASYEQYF. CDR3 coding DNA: TGTGCCAGCAGCGGGGCCGCGTCCTACGAGCAGTACTTC.

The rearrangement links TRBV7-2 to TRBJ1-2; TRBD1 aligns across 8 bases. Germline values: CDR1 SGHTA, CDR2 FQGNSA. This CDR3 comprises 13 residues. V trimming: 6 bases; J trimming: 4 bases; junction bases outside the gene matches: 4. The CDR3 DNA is TGTGCCAGCAGACAGGACAGGGCCTATGGCTACACCTTC. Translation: CASRQDRAYGYTF.

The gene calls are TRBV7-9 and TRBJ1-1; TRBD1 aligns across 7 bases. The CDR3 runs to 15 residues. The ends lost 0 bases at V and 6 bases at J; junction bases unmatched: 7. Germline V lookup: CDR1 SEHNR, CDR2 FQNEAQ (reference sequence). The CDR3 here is CASSLAGTAGAEAFF. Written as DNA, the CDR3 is TGTGCCAGCAGCTTAGCAGGGACAGCTGGCGCTGAAGCTTTCTTT. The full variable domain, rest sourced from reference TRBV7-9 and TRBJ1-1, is DTGVSQNPRHKITKRGQNVTFRCDPISEHNRLYWYRQTLGQGPEFLTYFQNEAQLEKSRLLSDRFSAERPKGSFSTLEIQRTEQGDSAMYLCASSLAGTAGAEAFFGQGTRLTVV.

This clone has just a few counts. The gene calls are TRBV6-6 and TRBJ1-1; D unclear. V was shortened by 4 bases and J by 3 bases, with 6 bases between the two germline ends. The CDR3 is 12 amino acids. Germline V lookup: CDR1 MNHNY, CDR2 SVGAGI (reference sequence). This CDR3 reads CASSLDHTEAFF. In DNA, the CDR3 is TGTGCCAGCAGTTTAGACCACACTGAAGCTTTCTTT.

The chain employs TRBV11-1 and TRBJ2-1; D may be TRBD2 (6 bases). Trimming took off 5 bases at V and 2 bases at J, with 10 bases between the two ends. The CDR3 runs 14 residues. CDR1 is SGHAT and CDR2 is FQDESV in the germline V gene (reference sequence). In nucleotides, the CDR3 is TGTGCCAGCAGCCATAGCGGAACCTACAATGAGCAGTTCTTC. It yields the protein CASSHSGTYNEQFF.

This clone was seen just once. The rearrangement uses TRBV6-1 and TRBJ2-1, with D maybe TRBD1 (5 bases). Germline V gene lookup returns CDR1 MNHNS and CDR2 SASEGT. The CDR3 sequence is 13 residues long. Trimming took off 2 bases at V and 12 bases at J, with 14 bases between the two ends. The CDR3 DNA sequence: TGTGCCAGCAGTGAAACGCCCCAGCAGGGGCAGTTCTTC. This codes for CASSETPQQGQFF.

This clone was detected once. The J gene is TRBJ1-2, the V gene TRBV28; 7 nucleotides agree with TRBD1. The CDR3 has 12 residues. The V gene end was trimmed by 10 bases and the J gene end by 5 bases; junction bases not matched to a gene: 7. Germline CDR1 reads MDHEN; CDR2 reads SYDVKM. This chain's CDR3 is CAIRMTGYGYTF. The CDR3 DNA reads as TGTGCCATCCGAATGACAGGGTATGGCTACACCTTC.

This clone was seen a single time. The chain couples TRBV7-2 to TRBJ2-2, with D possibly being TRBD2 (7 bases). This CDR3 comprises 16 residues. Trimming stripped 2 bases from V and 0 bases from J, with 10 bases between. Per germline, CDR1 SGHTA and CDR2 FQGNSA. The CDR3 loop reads CASSLRGGSNTGELFF. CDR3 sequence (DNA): TGTGCCAGCAGCTTAAGGGGGGGCTCGAACACCGGGGAGCTGTTTTTT.

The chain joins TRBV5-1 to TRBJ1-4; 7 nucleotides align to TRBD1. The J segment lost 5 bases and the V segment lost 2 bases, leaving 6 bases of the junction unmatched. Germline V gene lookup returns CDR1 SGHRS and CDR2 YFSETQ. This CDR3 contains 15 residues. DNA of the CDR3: TGCGCCAGCAGCTTAGACAGGGTAGGGAATGAAAAACTGTTTTTT. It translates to CASSLDRVGNEKLFF.

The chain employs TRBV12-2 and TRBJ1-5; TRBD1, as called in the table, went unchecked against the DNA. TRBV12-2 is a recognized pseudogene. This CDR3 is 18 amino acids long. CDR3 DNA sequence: TGTGCAAGTCGCGCCCCAGGGCTTACTAATTATAGCAATCAGCCCCAGCATTTT. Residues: CASRAPGLTNYSNQPQHF.

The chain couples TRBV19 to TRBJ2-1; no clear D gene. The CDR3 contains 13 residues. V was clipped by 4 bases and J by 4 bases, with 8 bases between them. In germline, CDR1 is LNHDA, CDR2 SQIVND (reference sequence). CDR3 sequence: CASSTSQYNEQFF. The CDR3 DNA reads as TGTGCCAGTAGTACTAGTCAGTACAATGAGCAGTTCTTC.

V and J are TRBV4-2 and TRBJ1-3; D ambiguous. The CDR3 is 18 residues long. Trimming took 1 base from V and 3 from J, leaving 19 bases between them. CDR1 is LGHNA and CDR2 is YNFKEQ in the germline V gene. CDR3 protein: CASSQVAGSGNIGNTIYF. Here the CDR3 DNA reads TGTGCCAGCAGCCAAGTGGCGGGGTCGGGGAATATTGGAAACACCATATATTTT.

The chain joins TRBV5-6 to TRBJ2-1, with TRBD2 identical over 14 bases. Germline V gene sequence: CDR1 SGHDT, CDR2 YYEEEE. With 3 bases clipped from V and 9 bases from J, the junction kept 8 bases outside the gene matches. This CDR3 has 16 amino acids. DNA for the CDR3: TGTGCCAGCAGCTGGCGTGGGACTAGCGGGAGTGTTGAGCAGTTCTTC. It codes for CASSWRGTSGSVEQFF.

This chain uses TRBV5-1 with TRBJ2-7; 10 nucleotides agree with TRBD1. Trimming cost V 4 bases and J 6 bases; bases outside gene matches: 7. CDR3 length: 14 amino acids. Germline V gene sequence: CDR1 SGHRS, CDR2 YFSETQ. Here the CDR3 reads CASSRGTGAPEQYF. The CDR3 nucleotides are TGCGCCAGCAGCCGAGGGACAGGGGCCCCCGAGCAGTACTTC.

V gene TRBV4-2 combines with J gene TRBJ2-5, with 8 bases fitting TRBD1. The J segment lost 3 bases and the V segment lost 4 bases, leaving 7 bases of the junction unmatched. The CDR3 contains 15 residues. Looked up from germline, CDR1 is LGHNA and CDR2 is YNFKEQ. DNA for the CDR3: TGTGCCAGCAGCCCCCAGGGGGCGAATGAAGAGACCCAGTACTTC. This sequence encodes CASSPQGANEETQYF.

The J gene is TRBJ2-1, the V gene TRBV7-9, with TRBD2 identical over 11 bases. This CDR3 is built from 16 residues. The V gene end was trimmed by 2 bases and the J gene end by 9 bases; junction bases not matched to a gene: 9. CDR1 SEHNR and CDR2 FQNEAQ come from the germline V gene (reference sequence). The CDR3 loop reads CASSLSPSGRRGEQFF. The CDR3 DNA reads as TGTGCCAGCAGCTTATCCCCTAGCGGGAGGCGGGGTGAGCAGTTCTTC. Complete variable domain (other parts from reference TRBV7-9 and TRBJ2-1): DTGVSQNPRHKITKRGQNVTFRCDPISEHNRLYWYRQTLGQGPEFLTYFQNEAQLEKSRLLSDRFSAERPKGSFSTLEIQRTEQGDSAMYLCASSLSPSGRRGEQFFGPGTRLTVL.

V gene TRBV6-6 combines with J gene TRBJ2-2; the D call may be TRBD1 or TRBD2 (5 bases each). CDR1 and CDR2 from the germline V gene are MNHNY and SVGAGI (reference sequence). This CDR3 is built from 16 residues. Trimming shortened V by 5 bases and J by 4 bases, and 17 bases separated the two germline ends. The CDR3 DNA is TGTGCCAGCAGTCGAGAGAGGGGCGCGGGCACCGGGGAGCTGTTTTTT. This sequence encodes CASSRERGAGTGELFF.

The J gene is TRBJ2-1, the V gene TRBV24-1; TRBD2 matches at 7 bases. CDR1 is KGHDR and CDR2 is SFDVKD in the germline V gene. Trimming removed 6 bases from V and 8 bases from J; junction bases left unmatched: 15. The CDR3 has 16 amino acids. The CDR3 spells CATSSPQRESADEQFF. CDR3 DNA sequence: TGTGCCACCAGTAGTCCCCAGCGGGAATCTGCCGATGAGCAGTTCTTC.